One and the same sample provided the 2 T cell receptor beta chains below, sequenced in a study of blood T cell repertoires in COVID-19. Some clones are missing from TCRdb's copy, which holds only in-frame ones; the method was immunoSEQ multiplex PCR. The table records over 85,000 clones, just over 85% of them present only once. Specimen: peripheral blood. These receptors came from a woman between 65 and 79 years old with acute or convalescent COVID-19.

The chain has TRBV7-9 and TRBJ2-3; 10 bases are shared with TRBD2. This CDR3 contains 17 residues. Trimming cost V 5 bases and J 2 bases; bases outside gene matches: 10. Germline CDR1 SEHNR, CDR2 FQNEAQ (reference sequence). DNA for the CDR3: TGTGCCAGCAGCGATACCCGAAGCGGGAGGGCCACAGATACGCAGTATTTT. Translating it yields CASSDTRSGRATDTQYF. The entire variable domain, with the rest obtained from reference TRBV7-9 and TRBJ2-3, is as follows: DTGVSQNPRHKITKRGQNVTFRCDPISEHNRLYWYRQTLGQGPEFLTYFQNEAQLEKSRLLSDRFSAERPKGSFSTLEIQRTEQGDSAMYLCASSDTRSGRATDTQYFGPGTRLTVL.

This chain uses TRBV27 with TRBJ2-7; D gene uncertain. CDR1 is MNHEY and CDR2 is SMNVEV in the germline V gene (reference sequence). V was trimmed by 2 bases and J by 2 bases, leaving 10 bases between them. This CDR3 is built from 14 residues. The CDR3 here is CASSLGPDTYEQYF. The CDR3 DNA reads TGTGCCAGCAGTTTAGGTCCAGATACCTACGAGCAGTACTTC.